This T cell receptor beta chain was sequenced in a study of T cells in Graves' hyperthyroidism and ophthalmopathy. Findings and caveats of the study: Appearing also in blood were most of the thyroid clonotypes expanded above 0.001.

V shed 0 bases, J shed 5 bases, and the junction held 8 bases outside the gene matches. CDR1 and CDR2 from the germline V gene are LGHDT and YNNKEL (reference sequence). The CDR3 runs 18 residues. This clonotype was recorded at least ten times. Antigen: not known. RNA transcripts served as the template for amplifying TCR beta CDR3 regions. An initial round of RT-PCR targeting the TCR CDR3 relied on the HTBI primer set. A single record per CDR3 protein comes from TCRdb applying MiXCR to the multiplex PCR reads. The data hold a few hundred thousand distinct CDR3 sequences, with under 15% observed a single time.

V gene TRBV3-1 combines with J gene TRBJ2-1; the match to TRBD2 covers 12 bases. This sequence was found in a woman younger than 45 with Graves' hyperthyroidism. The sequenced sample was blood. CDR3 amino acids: CASSQEGLAGGPNNEQFF. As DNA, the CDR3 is TGTGCCAGCAGCCAAGAAGGGCTAGCGGGAGGGCCGAACAATGAGCAGTTCTTC.